This TCR beta chain was identified in a study of T-cell reconstitution after alpha-beta-depleted transplantation in children. Study-wide results and limits: At the one-year point after transplant, T-cell counts and TCRbeta diversity were found to come mostly from T cells that had been newly produced. Expanded graft clones, several hundred of them, were reportedly the source of alpha-beta T cells about two months after transplant.

Unique molecular identifiers were incorporated when the TCRbeta library was constructed. In TCRdb, the PCR reads were re-called with MiXCR into one record per CDR3 protein. Of 700,000 to 950,000 distinct CDR3 sequences listed, roughly 15% were seen once; the top ten hold roughly 4.8%. Points on this clonotype: Its antigen is currently unknown.

Germline V gene data show CDR1 as SGHVS and CDR2 as FQNEAQ. The CDR3 is 16 residues long. The ends were cut back, 1 base at V and 6 bases at J, with 13 bases in the middle. This TCR came from a male patient younger than 18 who had a stem cell transplant for acute lymphoblastic leukemia, so the T cells may come from the graft donor. The rearrangement uses TRBV7-8 and TRBJ1-6; D uncertain. Sequencing was performed on PBMCs, mostly from graft donor cells, taken 360 days after TCRalphabeta/CD19-depleted stem cell transplant. CDR3 residues: CASSLVGRRANSPLHF. For the CDR3, the DNA is TGTGCCAGCAGCTTAGTCGGGAGGAGGGCTAATTCACCCCTCCACTTT.